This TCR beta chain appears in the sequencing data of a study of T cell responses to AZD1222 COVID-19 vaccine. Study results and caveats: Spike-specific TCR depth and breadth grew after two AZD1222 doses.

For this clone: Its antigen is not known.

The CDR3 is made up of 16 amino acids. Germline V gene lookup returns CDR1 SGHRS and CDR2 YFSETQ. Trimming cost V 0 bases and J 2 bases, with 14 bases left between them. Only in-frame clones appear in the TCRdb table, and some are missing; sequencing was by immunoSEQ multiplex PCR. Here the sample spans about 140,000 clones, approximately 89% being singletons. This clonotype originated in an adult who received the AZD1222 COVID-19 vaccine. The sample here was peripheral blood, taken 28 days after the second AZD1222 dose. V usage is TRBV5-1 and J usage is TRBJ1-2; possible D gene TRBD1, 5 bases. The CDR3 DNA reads TGCGCCAGCAGCTTGGGACAGACCTCCTTAAACTATGGCTACACCTTC. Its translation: CASSLGQTSLNYGYTF.